What follows is one T cell receptor beta chain and its context. This sample was included in a study of blood T cell repertoires in COVID-19. Only in-frame clones appear in the TCRdb table, and some are missing; sequencing was by immunoSEQ multiplex PCR. The profile shows 200,000 to 300,000 clones, more than 75% of them singletons. CDR1 and CDR2 (germline): SGDLS, YYNGEE. V lost 3 bases to trimming and J lost 5 bases; unmatched junction nucleotides: 13. The CDR3 extends over 17 amino acids. This chain connects TRBV9 to TRBJ2-1; 8 bases map to TRBD2. Sequencing input: peripheral blood. The receptor was derived from a woman aged 60-70 years with COVID-19, enrolled during active disease. The CDR3 region has the DNA TGTGCCAGCAGCGGCCCCCGTAGCGGGGTCAAGAACAATGAGCAGTTCTTC. It translates to CASSGPRSGVKNNEQFF.